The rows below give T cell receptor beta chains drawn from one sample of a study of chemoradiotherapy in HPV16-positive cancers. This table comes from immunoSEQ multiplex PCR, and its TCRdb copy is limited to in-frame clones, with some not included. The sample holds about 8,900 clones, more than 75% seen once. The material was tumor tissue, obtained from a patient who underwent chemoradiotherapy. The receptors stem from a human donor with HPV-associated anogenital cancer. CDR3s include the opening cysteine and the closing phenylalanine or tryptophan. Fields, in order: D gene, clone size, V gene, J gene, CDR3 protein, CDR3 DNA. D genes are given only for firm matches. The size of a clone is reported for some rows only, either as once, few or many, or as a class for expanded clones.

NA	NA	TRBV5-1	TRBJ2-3	CASSQTRTDTQYF	TGCGCCAGCAGCCAAACCCGCACAGATACGCAGTATTTT
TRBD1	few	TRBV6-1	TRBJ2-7	CASRVSGQGHEQYF	TGTGCCAGCAGGGTGAGCGGACAGGGGCACGAGCAGTACTTC
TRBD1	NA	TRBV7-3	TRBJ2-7	CASSYAGGRGEQYF	TGTGCCAGCAGCTACGCAGGGGGCCGAGGCGAGCAGTACTTC
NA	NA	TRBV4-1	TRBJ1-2	CASSQEPGNYGYTF	TGCGCCAGCAGCCAAGAGCCAGGGAACTATGGCTACACCTTC
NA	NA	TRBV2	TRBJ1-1	CASSETGGDTEAFF	TGTGCCAGCAGTGAAACGGGGGGCGACACTGAAGCTTTCTTT
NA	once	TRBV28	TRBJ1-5	CASSFVQGLNQPQHF	TGTGCCAGCAGTTTCGTACAGGGTCTAAATCAGCCCCAGCATTTT
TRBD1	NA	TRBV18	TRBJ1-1	CASSPTGTGEMNTEAFF	TGTGCCAGCTCACCAACCGGGACAGGGGAGATGAACACTGAAGCTTTCTTT
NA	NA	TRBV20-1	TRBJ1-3	CSAGGENTIYF	TGCAGCGCGGGTGGGGAAAACACCATATATTTT
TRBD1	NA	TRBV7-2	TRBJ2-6	CASSLFPGTGVGANVLTF	TGTGCCAGCAGCTTATTCCCTGGGACAGGGGTTGGGGCCAACGTCCTGACTTTC
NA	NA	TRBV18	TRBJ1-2	CASSPQGTYGYTF	TGTGCCAGCTCACCACAAGGGACCTATGGCTACACCTTC
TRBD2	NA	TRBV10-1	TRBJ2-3	CASSASGTDTQYF	TGCGCCAGCAGTGCTAGCGGGACAGATACGCAGTATTTT
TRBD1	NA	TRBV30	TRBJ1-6	CAWGTGVNSPLHF	TGTGCCTGGGGGACAGGGGTAAATTCACCCCTCCACTTT
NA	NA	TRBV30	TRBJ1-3	CAWTSGGNTIYF	TGTGCCTGGACCTCGGGGGGAAACACCATATATTTT
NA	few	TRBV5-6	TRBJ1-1	CASSLGVATEAFF	TGTGCCAGCAGCTTAGGGGTTGCAACTGAAGCTTTCTTT
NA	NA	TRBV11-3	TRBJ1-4	CASSLGGEKLFF	TGTGCCAGCAGCTTAGGGGGCGAAAAACTGTTTTTT
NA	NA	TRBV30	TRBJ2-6	CAWTGTLRPGANVLTF	TGTGCCTGGACCGGGACTTTACGGCCCGGGGCCAACGTCCTGACTTTC
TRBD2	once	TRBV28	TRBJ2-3	CASSPETSGATDTQYF	TGTGCCAGCAGTCCGGAGACTAGCGGGGCCACAGATACGCAGTATTTT
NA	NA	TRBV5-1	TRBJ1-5	CASSLDAGNQPQHF	TGCGCCAGCAGCTTGGACGCAGGTAATCAGCCCCAGCATTTT
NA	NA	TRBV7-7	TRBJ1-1	CASSSREGTEAFF	TGTGCTAGCAGCTCCCGGGAGGGCACTGAAGCTTTCTTT
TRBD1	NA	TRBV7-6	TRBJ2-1	CASSLFIGTGLSYNEQFF	TGTGCCAGCAGCTTATTTATAGGGACAGGGCTCTCCTACAATGAGCAGTTCTTC
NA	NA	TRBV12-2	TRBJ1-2	CASRLAGSSNYGYTF	TGTGCAAGTCGCTTAGCGGGAAGTAGTAACTATGGCTACACCTTC
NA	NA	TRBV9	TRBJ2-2	CASSPTGGALGELFF	TGTGCCAGCAGTCCAACCGGCGGGGCCCTCGGGGAGCTGTTTTTT
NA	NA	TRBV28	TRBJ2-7	CASSTRGRGASYEQYF	TGTGCCAGCAGTACCCGGGGAAGGGGTGCCTCCTACGAGCAGTACTTC
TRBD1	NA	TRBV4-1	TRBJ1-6	CASSQEDRVRVNSPLHF	TGCGCCAGCAGCCAAGAGGACAGGGTGAGAGTAAATTCACCCCTCCACTTT
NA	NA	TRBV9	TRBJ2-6	CASSKKLAGANVLTF	TGTGCCAGCAGCAAGAAGCTCGCTGGGGCCAACGTCCTGACTTTC
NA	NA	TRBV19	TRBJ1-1	CASNLGLGVTEAFF	TGTGCCAGTAACCTTGGCTTAGGGGTGACTGAAGCTTTCTTT
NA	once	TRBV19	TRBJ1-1	CASNPGEGRNTEAFF	TGTGCCAGTAACCCCGGGGAGGGGAGGAACACTGAAGCTTTCTTT
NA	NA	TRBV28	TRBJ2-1	CASSPARWSYNEQFF	TGTGCCAGCAGCCCCGCTCGGTGGTCCTACAATGAGCAGTTCTTC
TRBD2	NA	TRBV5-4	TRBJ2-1	CASSATSGGPSYNEQFF	TGTGCCAGCAGCGCAACTAGCGGGGGGCCCTCCTACAATGAGCAGTTCTTC
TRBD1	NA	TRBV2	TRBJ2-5	CASSGDRGETQYF	TGTGCCAGCAGCGGAGACAGGGGAGAGACCCAGTACTTC
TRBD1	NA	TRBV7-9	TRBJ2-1	CASSPRDRAISSYNEQFF	TGTGCCAGCAGCCCCCGGGACAGGGCAATTAGCTCCTACAATGAGCAGTTCTTC
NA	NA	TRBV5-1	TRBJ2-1	CASSQSRGGIKWEQFF	TGCGCCAGCAGCCAATCCCGGGGCGGGATTAAATGGGAGCAGTTCTTC
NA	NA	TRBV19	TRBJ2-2	CATSQGNTGELFF	TGTGCCACCTCACAGGGAAACACCGGGGAGCTGTTTTTT
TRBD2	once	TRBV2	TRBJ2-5	CASKEGLAGGQGETQYF	TGTGCCAGCAAAGAGGGACTAGCGGGGGGCCAGGGAGAGACCCAGTACTTC
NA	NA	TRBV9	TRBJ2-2	CASSRRTGTGELFF	TGTGCCAGCAGCCGTCGCACCGGCACCGGGGAGCTGTTTTTT
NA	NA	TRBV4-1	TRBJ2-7	CASSQEVVGSSYEQYF	TGCGCCAGCAGCCAAGAGGTGGTGGGGAGCTCCTACGAGCAGTACTTC
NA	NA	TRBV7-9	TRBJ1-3	CAALGSGNTIYF	TGTGCCGCCTTAGGCTCTGGAAACACCATATATTTT
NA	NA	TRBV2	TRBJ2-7	CASSVQSPEQYF	TGTGCCAGCAGTGTCCAGTCCCCCGAGCAGTACTTC
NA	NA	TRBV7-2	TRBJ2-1	CASSPSWSYNEQFF	TGTGCCAGCAGCCCTAGTTGGTCCTACAATGAGCAGTTCTTC
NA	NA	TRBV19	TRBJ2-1	CASSISASPTGNEQFF	TGTGCCAGTAGTATTAGCGCATCCCCTACGGGCAATGAGCAGTTCTTC
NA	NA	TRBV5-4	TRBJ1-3	CASSPGIGSGNTIYF	TGTGCCAGCAGTCCGGGGATAGGCTCTGGAAACACCATATATTTT
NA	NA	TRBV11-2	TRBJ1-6	CASSLGAWPLHF	TGTGCCAGCAGCTTAGGGGCCTGGCCCCTCCACTTT
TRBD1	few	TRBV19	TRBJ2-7	CASSPGGLELIEQYF	TGTGCCAGTAGCCCAGGGGGTCTCGAATTGATAGAGCAGTACTTC
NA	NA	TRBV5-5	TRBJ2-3	CASSLTRAIGTDTQYF	TGTGCCAGCAGCTTGACCAGGGCTATTGGGACAGATACGCAGTATTTT
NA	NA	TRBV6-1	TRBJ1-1	CASSATGGTEAFF	TGTGCCAGCAGTGCCACGGGGGGCACTGAAGCTTTCTTT
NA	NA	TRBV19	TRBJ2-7	CASSRTPRAESYEQYF	TGTGCCAGTAGTAGGACGCCCCGGGCCGAGTCCTACGAGCAGTACTTC
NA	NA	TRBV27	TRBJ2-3	CASSLSGGWATDTQYF	TGTGCCAGCAGTTTATCCGGCGGGTGGGCCACAGATACGCAGTATTTT
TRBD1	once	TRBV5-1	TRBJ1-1	CASSLDGTGEAFF	TGCGCCAGCAGCTTGGACGGGACAGGAGAAGCTTTCTTT
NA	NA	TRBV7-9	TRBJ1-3	CASRKDQTGRSGNTIYF	TGTGCCAGCAGAAAAGATCAGACAGGACGCTCTGGAAACACCATATATTTT
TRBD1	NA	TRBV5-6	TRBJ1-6	CASSWGTGGSPLHF	TGTGCCAGCAGCTGGGGGACAGGGGGGTCACCCCTCCACTTT
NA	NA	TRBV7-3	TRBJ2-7	CASSWGDGYEQYF	TGTGCCAGCAGCTGGGGGGACGGCTACGAGCAGTACTTC
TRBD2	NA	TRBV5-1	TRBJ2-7	CASSLDGTNYYEQYF	TGCGCCAGCAGCTTGGATGGGACTAATTATTACGAGCAGTACTTC
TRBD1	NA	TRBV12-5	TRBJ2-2	CASGSGQPNTGELFF	TGTGCTAGTGGTTCGGGACAGCCGAACACCGGGGAGCTGTTTTTT
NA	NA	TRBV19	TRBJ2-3	CASESIMGAQTDTQYF	TGTGCCAGTGAGTCTATCATGGGGGCGCAGACAGATACGCAGTATTTT
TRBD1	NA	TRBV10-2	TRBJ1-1	CASRQGAPEAFF	TGCGCCAGCAGGCAGGGGGCCCCTGAAGCTTTCTTT